The T cell receptor beta chain under discussion was sequenced for a study of T cell repertoires in cytomegalovirus infection. Across the study: The public TCR beta signatures pointed to both CMV infection and matching HLA type.

This clonotype appeared a few times. Antigen unknown. From the reads, TCRdb called clonotypes with MiXCR, one entry per CDR3 protein. The sample yields 680,000 or so distinct CDR3 sequences, around a third seen once. Germline V gene data show CDR1 as MGHRA and CDR2 as YSYEKL. CDR3 length: 16 amino acids. Trimming removed 4 bases at V and 6 bases at J, with 18 bases between. The V call is TRBV4-1, the J call TRBJ1-4; D is ambiguous. The receptor was derived from a human donor in good health (CMV status not recorded). Some clones in this sample may be carry-over from other donors' samples. Sequenced material: cultured PBMCs, taken from culture after CMV antigen stimulation. CDR3 nucleotides: TGCGCCAGCAGCCTCGGGATCCCGTATCAGGATGAAAAACTGTTTTTT. It yields the protein CASSLGIPYQDEKLFF.